This is a list of T cell receptor beta chains from one sample in a study of T cells in Graves' hyperthyroidism and ophthalmopathy. MiXCR, run by TCRdb on the multiplex PCR reads, gives a single entry per CDR3 protein. The sample records 500,000 to 600,000 distinct CDR3 sequences, nearly 20% being singletons. Sequences were obtained from blood. All receptors come from a man aged 35 to 55 with Graves' ophthalmopathy. The CDR3 runs from the conserved cysteine through the conserved F or W. D genes are given only for firm matches. Expanded clones get a size class; other rows say once, few or many, or leave the size out.

>TRBJ2-1|TRBV28|NA|few
CASSTPRHSPFF
TGTGCCAGCAGTACCCCGCGACATTCCCCGTTCTTC
>TRBJ1-2|TRBV18|NA|many
CASSTGKYGYTF
TGTGCCAGCTCAACAGGGAAGTATGGCTACACCTTC
>TRBJ2-7|TRBV19|TRBD1|NA
CASSNRGFAYEQYF
TGTGCCAGTAGCAACAGGGGCTTTGCCTACGAGCAGTACTTC
>TRBJ2-5|TRBV28|NA|many
CASSNPTETQYF
TGTGCCAGCAGTAACCCCACAGAGACCCAGTACTTC
>TRBJ1-5|TRBV19|TRBD1|once
CASSIDRSTGVSNQPQHF
TGTGCCAGTAGTATAGATCGATCGACAGGGGTTAGCAATCAGCCCCAGCATTTT
>TRBJ2-7|TRBV3-1|TRBD2|NA
CASSPTAGTSGYEQYF
TGTGCCAGCAGCCCGACCGCCGGGACTAGCGGCTACGAGCAGTACTTC
>TRBJ2-1|TRBV7-3|NA|NA
CASSQEGGRYNEQFF
TGTGCCAGCAGCCAGGAGGGGGGGAGATACAATGAGCAGTTCTTC
>TRBJ2-7|TRBV20-1|TRBD2|NA
CSARGTSGGLSYEQYF
TGCAGTGCGAGGGGGACTAGCGGGGGGCTTTCCTACGAGCAGTACTTC
>TRBJ2-1|TRBV5-1|TRBD2|once
CASTSGACNEQFF
TGCGCCAGTACTAGCGGGGCCTGCAATGAGCAGTTCTTC
>TRBJ2-3|TRBV11-2|TRBD2|many
CASSFAGLVSDTQYF
TGTGCCAGCAGCTTTGCGGGACTAGTGTCCGATACGCAGTATTTT
>TRBJ2-3|TRBV20-1|NA|many
CSARDLGRFPDTQYF
TGCAGTGCTAGAGATCTGGGACGCTTTCCAGATACGCAGTATTTT
>TRBJ1-4|TRBV12-3/TRBV12-4|NA|few
CASSGSTNEKLFF
TGTGCCAGTTCCGGGTCAACTAATGAAAAACTGTTTTTT
>TRBJ2-3|TRBV6-1|NA|few
CASSTRDTDTQYF
TGTGCCAGCAGTACAAGGGACACAGATACGCAGTATTTT
>TRBJ1-1|TRBV30|TRBD1|NA
CAWSYRGLGAEAFF
TGTGCCTGGAGTTACAGGGGGCTTGGGGCTGAAGCTTTCTTT
>TRBJ2-2|TRBV19|TRBD1|NA
CASSIEQGHTGELFF
TGTGCCAGTAGTATAGAACAGGGGCACACCGGGGAGCTGTTTTTT
>TRBJ1-1|TRBV19|NA|few
CASSLQGMHTEAFF
TGTGCCAGTAGCCTACAGGGTATGCACACTGAAGCTTTCTTT
>TRBJ2-3|TRBV30|NA|many
CAWDLRTDTQYF
TGTGCCTGGGACCTTCGCACAGATACGCAGTATTTT
>TRBJ1-1|TRBV6-2/TRBV6-3|NA|NA
CASSYSGGLGTEAFF
TGTGCCAGCAGTTACTCCGGGGGGCTAGGCACTGAAGCTTTCTTT
>TRBJ2-7|TRBV11-2|NA|NA
CASSRLPTDVGSYEQYF
TGTGCCAGCAGCCGACTCCCGACAGACGTCGGCTCCTACGAGCAGTACTTC
>TRBJ2-5|TRBV10-3|NA|few
CAIRAPAEETQYF
TGTGCCATCAGGGCCCCGGCAGAAGAGACCCAGTACTTC
>TRBJ2-1|TRBV7-2|TRBD2|many
CASSYKTLAGVYNEQFF
TGTGCCAGCAGCTATAAGACACTAGCGGGAGTCTACAATGAGCAGTTCTTC
>TRBJ1-6|TRBV7-3|NA|few
CASSSTRRGGSPLHF
TGTGCCAGCAGCTCTACCCGACGGGGGGGTTCACCCCTCCACTTT
>TRBJ2-1|TRBV10-3|NA|many
CAICPGQSSYNEQFF
TGTGCCATCTGTCCAGGACAGAGCTCCTACAATGAGCAGTTCTTC
>TRBJ2-2|TRBV7-8|TRBD2|many
CASSRAGRGRGELFF
TGTGCCAGCAGTCGGGCGGGGAGGGGACGCGGGGAGCTGTTTTTT
>TRBJ2-5|TRBV5-1|NA|NA
CASSEGVFLQETQYF
TGCGCCAGCAGCGAGGGGGTTTTCTTACAAGAGACCCAGTACTTC
>TRBJ2-7|TRBV20-1|TRBD2|NA
CSLWGGGHEQYF
TGCAGTCTATGGGGCGGGGGACACGAGCAGTACTTC
>TRBJ1-6|TRBV12-3/TRBV12-4|TRBD1|many
CASRARDRGLHSPLHF
TGTGCCAGCAGAGCCAGGGACAGGGGACTTCATTCACCCCTCCACTTT